This record looks at one TCR beta chain sequence and its context. Its cognate antigen is unknown. Since a much larger clone is just one base distant, this may be a read error. From germline, CDR1 is MNHNS and CDR2 SASEGT. This CDR3 is 11 amino acids long. This sample stems from a study of T cell repertoires in cytomegalovirus infection. Findings of the study overall: Within the response measured ex vivo, HLA-C-restricted CMV-specific TCR beta clonotypes were dominant.

TCRdb passed the reads through MiXCR, listing each CDR3 protein once. The table lists roughly 920,000 distinct CDR3 sequences, approximately 30% of them singletons. This rearrangement joins TRBV6-1 to TRBJ1-5; no clear D gene. This TCR was sampled from a human donor in good health (CMV status not recorded). Some clones in this sample may be carry-over from other donors' samples. Sequenced here: cultured CD8+ T cells from PBMCs, sampled from culture after CMV antigen stimulation. CDR3 DNA sequence: TGTGCCAACAGTGAAAATCAGCCCCAGCATTTT. Its translation: CANSENQPQHF.